Detailed here is one T cell receptor (beta chain). Authors' analysis steps: Reference gene primer amplification in the assay estimated nucleated cell counts. The data were produced by immunoSEQ multiplex PCR, yet TCRdb's version contains in-frame clones alone and is incomplete. The DNA was the basis for D and trimming; V, J and clone size are from that table. The data show 200,000 to 300,000 clones, around 90% seen once. The sample is drawn from a study of blood T cell repertoires in COVID-19. About the research overall: Some COVID-19 samples were acute and others convalescent; all came from the United States, Italy and Spain. In each case, the material was cDNA or gDNA derived from T cells, B-cell-depleted T cells, or PBMCs.

The CDR3 consists of 14 residues. The trim removed 5 bases at V and 1 base at J, leaving 4 bases unmatched. CDR1 is MNHEY and CDR2 is SMNVEV in the germline V gene (reference sequence). Seattle's cohort entered during active infection and was followed longitudinally. Input material: peripheral blood. The sequence was obtained from a young man with COVID-19, enrolled during active disease. The chain carries TRBV27 and TRBJ2-7; 8 nucleotides align to TRBD1. The CDR3 loop reads CASSPRQGSYEQYF. Here the CDR3 DNA reads TGTGCCAGCAGTCCTCGACAGGGGTCCTACGAGCAGTACTTC.